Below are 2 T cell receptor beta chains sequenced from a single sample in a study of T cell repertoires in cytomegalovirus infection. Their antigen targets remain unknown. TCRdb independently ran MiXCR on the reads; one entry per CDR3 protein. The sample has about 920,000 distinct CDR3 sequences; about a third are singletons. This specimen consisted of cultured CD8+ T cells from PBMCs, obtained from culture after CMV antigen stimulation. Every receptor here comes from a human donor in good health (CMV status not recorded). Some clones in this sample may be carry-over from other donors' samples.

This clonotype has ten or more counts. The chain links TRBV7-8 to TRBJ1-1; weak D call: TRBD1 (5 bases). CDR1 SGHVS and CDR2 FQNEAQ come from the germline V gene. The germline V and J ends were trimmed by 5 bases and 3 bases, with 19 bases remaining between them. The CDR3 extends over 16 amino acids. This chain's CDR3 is CASSTPSGPKDTEAFF. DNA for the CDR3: TGTGCCAGCAGCACTCCCTCAGGGCCCAAGGACACTGAAGCTTTCTTT.

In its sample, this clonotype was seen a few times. This CDR3 reads CASSLQGAGSYEQYF. The DNA of the CDR3 is TGCGCCAGCAGCCTTCAAGGGGCCGGCTCCTACGAGCAGTACTTC. The J gene is TRBJ2-7, the V gene TRBV4-1; D might be TRBD1 (5 bases). The V gene's germline CDR1 is MGHRA and CDR2 YSYEKL. Trimming left V 4 bases short and J 0 bases short, with 13 bases between. This CDR3 region has 15 residues.